Listed here are 14 T cell receptor beta chains from one sample, sequenced in a study of blood T cell dynamics during melanoma immunotherapy. Method: immunoSEQ multiplex PCR; TCRdb's copy keeps in-frame clones and lacks some. The repertoire holds almost 25,000 clones, 70% to 90% seen once, with roughly 4.9% in the top ten. Time point meaning: pre-treatment baseline. The source was blood, collected from a patient treated with checkpoint blockade. The receptors derive from a human donor with melanoma.

V usage is TRBV7-9 and J usage is TRBJ2-5, with D uncertain. The length of the CDR3 is 12 residues. Trimming removed 4 bases from V and 7 bases from J, with 10 bases in between. CDR1 and CDR2 (germline): SEHNR, FQNEAQ (reference sequence). The CDR3 region is CASSSESGTQYF. The CDR3 DNA is TGTGCCAGCAGCTCCGAAAGTGGGACCCAGTACTTC.

This sequence joins TRBV2 and TRBJ2-2; D tentatively reads TRBD1 or TRBD2 (5 bases each). The CDR3 contains 14 residues. V lost 7 bases and J lost 5, with 14 bases in between. Germline V gives CDR1 SNHLY, CDR2 FYNNEI. CDR3 in DNA: TGTGCCAGCAATTGGGACCAAGGGACCGGGGAGCTGTTTTTT. Protein sequence: CASNWDQGTGELFF.

This chain joins TRBV27 and TRBJ2-2; 8 nucleotides align to TRBD2. The CDR3 length is 14 residues. Trimming at V came to 2 bases and at J to 6 bases, leaving 2 bases not matched to a gene. In germline, CDR1 is MNHEY, CDR2 SMNVEV (reference sequence). The CDR3 is CASSLGGLAGELFF. The CDR3 coding sequence is TGTGCCAGCAGTTTAGGGGGACTAGCCGGGGAGCTGTTTTTT.

Only a few counts were recorded for this clone. Within the sample, other DNA sequences also encode this same CDR3. The V gene is TRBV7-9, the J gene TRBJ1-1, with 7 nucleotides matching TRBD1. Germline loops: CDR1 SEHNR, CDR2 FQNEAQ (reference sequence). The CDR3 totals 13 residues. V gave up 5 bases and J gave up 3 bases; unmatched junction bases: 3. The chain's CDR3 is CASSPTGDTEAFF. CDR3 coding DNA: TGTGCCAGCAGCCCCACAGGGGACACTGAAGCTTTCTTT.

To note about this clone: The germline gene is not matched at one end of the junction; a read error may be the cause. The J gene is TRBJ2-1, the V gene TRBV14; D may be TRBD1 (5 bases). The V gene's germline CDR1 is SGHDN and CDR2 FVKESK. The CDR3 spans 21 residues. The CDR3 region has the DNA TGTACCAGCAGCCAAATTTTAAAGTGGAGCAGGGTGTCCACCCTTTACAATGAGCAGTTCTTC. It translates to CTSSQILKWSRVSTLYNEQFF.

The chain recombines TRBV9 with TRBJ2-5; D gene ambiguous. The V and J ends lost 4 bases and 0 bases respectively, with 10 bases between them. CDR1 is SGDLS and CDR2 is YYNGEE in the germline V gene. This CDR3 region has 14 residues. CDR3 sequence: CASSLQTYQETQYF. In DNA form, the CDR3 reads TGTGCCAGCAGCCTCCAGACGTACCAAGAGACCCAGTACTTC.

This chain links TRBV11-2 with TRBJ2-1, with D possibly matching TRBD2 (6 bases). Per germline, CDR1 SGHAT and CDR2 FQNNGV. CDR3 length: 13 amino acids. Trimming took off 5 bases at V and 14 bases at J, with 19 bases between the two ends. The CDR3 reads CASSPYGAGYKFF. The CDR3 coding sequence is TGTGCCAGCAGCCCCTACGGGGCGGGGTATAAGTTCTTC.

This sequence joins TRBV6-6 and TRBJ1-3, with D perhaps TRBD1 (5 bases). The ends were cut back, 2 bases at V and 4 bases at J, with 12 bases in the middle. CDR3 length: 15 amino acids. Germline CDR1 reads MNHNY; CDR2 reads SVGAGI (reference sequence). CDR3 amino acids: CASSYVAGYGNTIYF. The CDR3 DNA sequence: TGTGCCAGCAGTTACGTAGCAGGGTACGGAAACACCATATATTTT.

This chain uses TRBV27 with TRBJ2-7, with D possibly TRBD2 on 6 matching bases. V lost 6 bases to trimming and J lost 5 bases, with 17 bases between them. Germline CDR1 is MNHEY and CDR2 is SMNVEV (reference sequence). The CDR3 has 14 amino acids. CDR3 residues: CASSKRRESDEQYF. CDR3 nucleotides: TGTGCCAGCAGCAAGCGGAGGGAGTCGGACGAGCAGTACTTC.

The chain recombines TRBV6-5 with TRBJ2-2; 7 bases are a match to TRBD1. Trimming cost V 7 bases and J 5 bases; bases outside gene matches: 1. The germline V gene encodes CDR1 MNHEY and CDR2 SVGAGI. The CDR3 totals 12 residues. The CDR3 DNA follows: TGTGCCAGCAAGACAGGGACCGGGGAGCTGTTTTTT. Its translation is CASKTGTGELFF.

This rearrangement joins TRBV27 to TRBJ1-2; no clear D. V was clipped by 3 bases and J by 0 bases, with 8 bases between them. CDR1 is MNHEY, CDR2 SMNVEV, per germline (reference sequence). This CDR3 comprises 14 residues. The CDR3 DNA follows: TGTGCCAGCAGTTTGTCAGGCACTAACTATGGCTACACCTTC. Its protein product is CASSLSGTNYGYTF.

This clone was counted between two and nine times. The V and J genes are TRBV18 and TRBJ2-7; D might be TRBD1 or TRBD2, each matching 5 bases. V gave up 2 bases and J gave up 4 bases, with 9 bases separating them. Per the germline V gene, CDR1 is KGHSH and CDR2 is LQKENI. This CDR3 comprises 13 residues. The DNA of the CDR3 is TGTGCCAGCTCACCATCGGGGCTATACGAGCAGTACTTC. Protein sequence: CASSPSGLYEQYF.

Only one count was recorded for this clone. The chain joins TRBV21-1 to TRBJ2-1; the tabulated D call, TRBD2, remains unverified against the DNA. TRBV21-1 is given as a pseudogene. This CDR3 region has 15 residues. Here the CDR3 reads CASSRLVGSYNEQFF. CDR3 coding DNA: TGTGCCAGCAGCAGGCTAGTTGGTTCCTACAATGAGCAGTTCTTC.

The chain carries TRBV28 and TRBJ1-5; TRBD1 matches at 10 bases. The CDR3 has 18 amino acids. Per the germline V gene, CDR1 is MDHEN and CDR2 is SYDVKM. Germline trimming cut 7 bases from V and 5 bases from J; bases unmatched to any gene: 17. CDR3 protein: CASISLSAGTGDDQPQHF. DNA of the CDR3: TGTGCCAGCATCTCGTTATCGGCCGGGACAGGGGATGATCAGCCCCAGCATTTT.